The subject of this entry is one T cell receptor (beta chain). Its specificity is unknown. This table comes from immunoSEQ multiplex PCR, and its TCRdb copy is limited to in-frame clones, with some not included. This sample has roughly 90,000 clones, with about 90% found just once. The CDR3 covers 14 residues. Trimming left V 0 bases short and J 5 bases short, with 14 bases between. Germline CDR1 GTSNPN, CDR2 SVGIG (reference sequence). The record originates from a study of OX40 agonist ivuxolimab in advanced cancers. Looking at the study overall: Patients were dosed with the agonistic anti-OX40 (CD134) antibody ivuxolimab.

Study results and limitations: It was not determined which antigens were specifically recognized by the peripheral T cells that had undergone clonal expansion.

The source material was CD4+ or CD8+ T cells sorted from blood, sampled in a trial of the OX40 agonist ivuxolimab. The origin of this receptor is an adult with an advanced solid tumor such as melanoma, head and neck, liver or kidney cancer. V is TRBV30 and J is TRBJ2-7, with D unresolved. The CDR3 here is CAWSVFEERNEQYF. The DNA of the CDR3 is TGTGCCTGGAGTGTATTCGAGGAACGTAACGAGCAGTACTTC.